This passage covers 9 T cell receptor beta chains from one sample sequenced in a study of T cell repertoires in cytomegalovirus infection. TCRdb recomputed calls from the reads with MiXCR, one row per CDR3 protein. The profile shows about 320,000 distinct CDR3 sequences, more than 8% of them singletons. Sequencing was done on a sample of PBMCs. These receptors all come from a human donor in good health (CMV status not recorded). Some clones in this sample may be carry-over from other donors' samples.

This clonotype was found a few times. As DNA, the CDR3 is TGCGCCAGCAGCCCTCGAGGGAATGAAGCTTTCTTT. Encoded protein: CASSPRGNEAFF. The gene calls are TRBV4-1 and TRBJ1-1, with D unclear. In germline, CDR1 is MGHRA, CDR2 YSYEKL. Between the trimmed V and J ends, which lost 4 bases and 7 bases, there was a span of 10 bases. The CDR3 runs to 12 residues.

The chain joins TRBV2 to TRBJ1-3, with a tentative D call TRBD1 (5 bases). V lost 4 bases and J 2 bases, leaving 12 bases between the germline ends. The CDR3 length is 15 residues. The V gene's germline CDR1 is SNHLY and CDR2 FYNNEI. Here the CDR3 reads CASSVSRAPGNTIYF. As DNA, the CDR3 is TGTGCCAGCAGTGTTAGCAGGGCCCCTGGAAACACCATATATTTT.

This clonotype was picked up many times. This rearrangement joins TRBV7-2 to TRBJ2-3; D tentatively reads TRBD1 or TRBD2 (5 bases each). Germline V gene data show CDR1 as SGHTA and CDR2 as FQGNSA. CDR3 length: 15 residues. V was pared by 0 bases and J by 4 bases, with 11 bases between. CDR3 DNA sequence: TGTGCCAGCAGCTTAGCTTTCGGGGCCCCAGATACGCAGTATTTT. Its translation is CASSLAFGAPDTQYF. Drawing the rest from reference TRBV7-2 and TRBJ2-3, the complete variable domain is GAGVSQSPSNKVTEKGKDVELRCDPISGHTALYWYRQSLGQGLEFLIYFQGNSAPDKSGLPSDRFSAERTGGSVSTLTIQRTQQEDSAVYLCASSLAFGAPDTQYFGPGTRLTVL.

A few counts support this clonotype. The rearrangement joins TRBV5-6 to TRBJ2-2; maybe TRBD2 (5 bases). From germline, CDR1 is SGHDT and CDR2 YYEEEE. The CDR3 length is 15 residues. The ends were cut back, 6 bases at V and 4 bases at J, with 16 bases in the middle. The CDR3 nucleotides are TGTGCCAGCACCCGGACCGGGGATCCCACCGGGGAGCTGTTTTTT. Encoded protein: CASTRTGDPTGELFF.

This clonotype came up a few times. V usage is TRBV4-3 and J usage is TRBJ2-1; the match to TRBD2 covers 13 bases. This CDR3 has 16 residues. Germline V gene lookup returns CDR1 LGHNA and CDR2 YSLEER. V lost 0 bases and J lost 7; bases outside the gene matches: 3. DNA for the CDR3: TGCGCCAGCAGCCAAGAAATACTAGCGGGGGGGAATGAGCAGTTCTTC. It specifies CASSQEILAGGNEQFF.

The CDR3 coding sequence is TGCAGCGTCATACAGAAGGCAGAGACCCAGTACTTC. It codes for CSVIQKAETQYF. This chain links TRBV29-1 with TRBJ2-5; D is unresolved. V lost 6 bases and J 4 bases, leaving 12 bases between the germline ends. Germline V gene lookup returns CDR1 SQVTM and CDR2 ANQGSEA. The length of the CDR3 is 12 residues.

This clonotype was recorded a few times. The chain is built from TRBV12-3 or TRBV12-4 and TRBJ1-1; 7 bases line up with TRBD1. The CDR3 has 15 residues. Trimming removed 4 bases from V and 1 base from J; junction bases left unmatched: 6. CDR3 sequence (DNA): TGTGCCAGCAGTTCCCGACAGGGACAGAACACTGAAGCTTTCTTT. Residues: CASSSRQGQNTEAFF.

This clonotype was picked up many times. This sequence joins TRBV7-2 and TRBJ2-7; D not resolved. There are 16 residues in the CDR3. V lost 5 bases and J lost 5, with 22 bases in between. Germline loops: CDR1 SGHTA, CDR2 FQGNSA. As DNA, the CDR3 is TGTGCCAGCAGCGTCCGTTCCCCGGGTCCTTTGCACGAGCAGTACTTC. Translated: CASSVRSPGPLHEQYF.

V and J are TRBV7-2 and TRBJ2-7, with D uncertain. Germline V gives CDR1 SGHTA, CDR2 FQGNSA. Trimming left V 1 base short and J 4 bases short, with 11 bases between. This CDR3 contains 14 residues. The CDR3 coding sequence is TGTGCCAGCAGCTTAGGGGCAGAACAATACGAGCAGTACTTC. It yields the protein CASSLGAEQYEQYF.